Sequencing of this T cell receptor beta chain was carried out in a study of T cells in Graves' hyperthyroidism and ophthalmopathy. From RNA transcripts, TCR beta CDR3 regions were amplified. Carried out on the TCR CDR3, a first-round RT-PCR used the HTBI primer set. Using its own MiXCR run on the multiplex PCR reads, TCRdb lists one record per CDR3 protein. This sample carries 45,000 to 60,000 distinct CDR3 sequences, roughly 52% of them seen once, and the ten largest clones take about an eighth. Regarding this clonotype: A much larger clonotype is one base distant, so this may be a read error.

The length of the CDR3 is 16 residues. CDR1 LNHNV and CDR2 YYDKDF come from the germline V gene (reference sequence). The sequence came from a young woman with Graves' ophthalmopathy. The chain links TRBV15 to TRBJ2-1; TRBD2 aligns across 13 bases. The source material was blood. CDR3 amino acids: CATSRGRTSGSWKQSF. The CDR3 DNA reads as TGTGCCACCAGCAGAGGACGGACTAGCGGGAGTTGGAAGCAGTCCTTC.